This TCR beta chain was sequenced during a study of T-cell memory formation after mild COVID-19. Study-wide results and limits: CD4+ bias marked clones expanding day 15 to 37, unlike balanced contracting clones. Contracting CD4+ clones sat mainly in CM and EM; CD8+ in EMRA.

V shed 0 bases and J shed 0 bases, with 10 bases lying between them. This CDR3 comprises 17 residues. Germline CDR1 and CDR2: SGDLS and YYNGEE. TCRdb reanalysed the 5' RACE reads using MiXCR and keeps one entry per CDR3 protein. The sample comprises nearly 110,000 distinct CDR3 sequences, 14% of which are singletons, and under 45% rests with the top ten. As regards this clonotype: Its antigen remains unknown.

The chain combines TRBV9 with TRBJ1-6; tentative D call: TRBD1 (5 bases). The receptor comes from a man younger than 35 who had mild COVID-19 (a few samples of this study predate the infection). Cell type and time point are not known. Sequencing used PBMCs or a T cell subset sorted from them (not recorded which). Written as DNA, the CDR3 is TGTGCCAGCAGCGTAGACAGGCTCAGCTCCTATAATTCACCCCTCCACTTT. As protein: CASSVDRLSSYNSPLHF.